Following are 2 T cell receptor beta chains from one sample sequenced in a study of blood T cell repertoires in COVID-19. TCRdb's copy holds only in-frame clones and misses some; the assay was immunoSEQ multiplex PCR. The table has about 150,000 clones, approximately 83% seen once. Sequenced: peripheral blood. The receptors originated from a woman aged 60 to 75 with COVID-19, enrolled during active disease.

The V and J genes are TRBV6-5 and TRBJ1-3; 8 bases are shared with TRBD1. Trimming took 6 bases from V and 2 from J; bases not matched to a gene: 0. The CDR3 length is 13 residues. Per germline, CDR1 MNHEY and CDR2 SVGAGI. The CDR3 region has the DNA TGTGCCAGCAGGACAGGGGCTGGAAACACCATATATTTT. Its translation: CASRTGAGNTIYF.

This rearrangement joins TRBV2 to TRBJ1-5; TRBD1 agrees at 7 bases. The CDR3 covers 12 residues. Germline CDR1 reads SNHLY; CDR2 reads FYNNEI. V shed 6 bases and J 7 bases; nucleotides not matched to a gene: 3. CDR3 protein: CASREDRQPQHF. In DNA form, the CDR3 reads TGTGCCAGCAGAGAGGACAGGCAGCCCCAGCATTTT.